Following are 27 T cell receptor beta chains from one sample sequenced in a study of Ad26.COV2.S vaccination and SARS-CoV-2 variants. Repertoires were generated with immunoSEQ multiplex PCR, while TCRdb's copy carries only in-frame clones and drops some. The table records 300,000 to 400,000 clones, roughly 94% of them present only once. The material sequenced was peripheral blood, taken after recovery from COVID-19. The source is a human donor who had recovered from COVID-19.

Worth noting for this clone: Other DNA variants within this sample encode the same CDR3. The genes are TRBV7-8 and TRBJ2-7; perhaps TRBD2 as D (5 bases). Trimming removed 1 base at V and 2 bases at J, with 6 bases between. The CDR3 spans 13 residues. Germline values: CDR1 SGHVS, CDR2 FQNEAQ. The CDR3 nucleotides are TGTGCCAGCAGCTTAGGGGAGACCTACGAGCAGTACTTC. Translation: CASSLGETYEQYF.

The chain has TRBV6-2 or TRBV6-3 and TRBJ2-5, with TRBD1 matching over 7 bases. V lost 2 bases and J lost 1; bases outside the gene matches: 7. The CDR3 consists of 16 residues. Germline loops: CDR1 MNHEY, CDR2 SVGEGT. CDR3 sequence reads: CASSYGVGTAQETQYF. The CDR3 DNA is TGTGCCAGCAGTTACGGGGTAGGGACAGCCCAAGAGACCCAGTACTTC.

The count of this clone is one. CDR3 DNA: TGTGCCAGCAGCTTGGCCTCGCGGAACTCCTATAATTCACCCCTCCACTTT. The encoded protein is CASSLASRNSYNSPLHF. The V gene is TRBV5-6, the J gene TRBJ1-6; D gene ambiguous. The V gene's germline CDR1 is SGHDT and CDR2 YYEEEE. CDR3 length: 17 amino acids. Trimming shortened V by 0 bases and J by 0 bases, and 10 bases separated the two germline ends.

A single count supports this clone. The rearrangement uses TRBV21-1 and TRBJ1-1. TRBV21-1 constitutes a pseudogene. This CDR3 has 16 residues. The CDR3 nucleotides read TGTGCCAGCAGCAAGGATGCCTCGGGGATGAACACTGAAGCTTTCTTT. Amino acids: CASSKDASGMNTEAFF.

The V and J genes are TRBV9 and TRBJ2-2, with a possible D match to TRBD2 (5 bases). Germline lookup yields CDR1 SGDLS and CDR2 YYNGEE. The V gene lost 0 bases and the J gene lost 0 bases, with 9 bases spanning the gap. The CDR3 consists of 16 residues. CDR3 bases: TGTGCCAGCAGCGTAGGCGGGTCTTCGAACACCGGGGAGCTGTTTTTT. Its protein is CASSVGGSSNTGELFF.

This chain links TRBV10-1 with TRBJ1-1; D gene uncertain. The V gene's germline CDR1 is WNHNN and CDR2 SYGVQD (reference sequence). Trimming pared 6 bases from V and 6 bases from J, leaving 14 bases between. The CDR3 runs 13 residues. Written as DNA, the CDR3 is TGCGCCAGCAGGAGCGGGGAGGGCGCTGAAGCTTTCTTT. Amino acid sequence: CASRSGEGAEAFF.

The chain is built from TRBV27 and TRBJ2-3; 7 bases match TRBD1. The CDR3 totals 13 residues. Germline trimming cut 4 bases from V and 3 bases from J; bases unmatched to any gene: 1. Germline CDR1 and CDR2: MNHEY and SMNVEV (reference sequence). The CDR3 coding sequence is TGTGCCAGCAGTTGGGGACAGACAGATACGCAGTATTTT. Encoded protein: CASSWGQTDTQYF.

The rearrangement uses TRBV4-2 and TRBJ2-2; 15 bases agree with TRBD2. Trimming cost V 3 bases and J 5 bases; bases outside gene matches: 10. From germline, CDR1 is LGHNA and CDR2 YNFKEQ. The CDR3 is 19 amino acids. The CDR3 is CASSQDWTSGGAGTGELFF. The CDR3 DNA sequence: TGTGCCAGCAGCCAGGACTGGACTAGCGGGGGGGCCGGAACCGGGGAGCTGTTTTTT.

The gene calls are TRBV2 and TRBJ2-6; D perhaps matches TRBD1 (5 bases). The CDR3 is 13 residues long. Germline lookup yields CDR1 SNHLY and CDR2 FYNNEI. V was pared by 8 bases and J by 0 bases, with 5 bases between. The CDR3 loop reads CASDSSGANVLTF. CDR3 bases: TGTGCCAGCGACAGCTCTGGGGCCAACGTCCTGACTTTC.

This chain uses TRBV9 with TRBJ2-3; 7 bases fit TRBD1. V shed 2 bases, J shed 7 bases, and the junction held 7 bases outside the gene matches. Per germline, CDR1 SGDLS and CDR2 YYNGEE. The CDR3 covers 14 residues. CDR3 sequence: CASSVAQGRYTQYF. CDR3 bases: TGTGCCAGCAGCGTCGCACAGGGGCGATATACGCAGTATTTT.

J is TRBJ2-5 and V is TRBV27; a possible D gene is TRBD1 (6 bases). Germline CDR1 reads MNHEY; CDR2 reads SMNVEV (reference sequence). Trimming took off 5 bases at V and 1 base at J, with 11 bases between the two ends. CDR3 length equals 14 residues. The CDR3 is CASSRPGAQETQYF. The CDR3 nucleotides are TGTGCCAGCAGTCGACCAGGGGCCCAAGAGACCCAGTACTTC.

J is TRBJ2-1 and V is TRBV3-1 (or the pseudogene TRBV3-2); 8 nucleotides line up with TRBD2. The CDR3 covers 14 residues. The V gene's germline CDR1 is LGHDT and CDR2 YNNKEL (reference sequence). J gave up 7 bases and V 4 bases, and 6 bases lay outside the gene matches. The CDR3 DNA follows: TGTGCCAGCAGCCTTCGGGGGGGCGTAAATGAGCAGTTCTTC. Protein sequence: CASSLRGGVNEQFF.

J is TRBJ2-7 and V is TRBV3-1 (or the pseudogene TRBV3-2), with 11 bases identical to TRBD2. Losses at the gene ends were 0 bases for V and 0 bases for J; bases not matched to a gene: 7. Germline CDR1 reads LGHDT; CDR2 reads YNNKEL (reference sequence). This CDR3 spans 18 amino acids. The CDR3 region has the DNA TGTGCCAGCAGCCAAGATCTCAGACTAGCGGGGACCTCCTACGAGCAGTACTTC. Translating it yields CASSQDLRLAGTSYEQYF.

CDR3 coding DNA: TGTGCCAGCACCAGGGAGTCGGATAATTCACCCCTCCACTTT. Protein product: CASTRESDNSPLHF. The chain carries TRBV6-5 and TRBJ1-6; TRBD1 is a possible D gene (5 bases). Germline V gene data show CDR1 as MNHEY and CDR2 as SVGAGI. Trimming stripped 7 bases from V and 5 bases from J, with 12 bases between. The length of the CDR3 is 14 residues.

This rearrangement joins TRBV6-5 to TRBJ2-1; 10 positions agree with TRBD2. The length of the CDR3 is 15 residues. Germline CDR1 is MNHEY and CDR2 is SVGAGI. With 6 bases clipped from V and 3 bases from J, the junction kept 5 bases outside the gene matches. CDR3: CASRTRLAGYNEQFF. The CDR3 bases are TGTGCCAGCAGAACCCGACTAGCGGGCTACAATGAGCAGTTCTTC.

This clone was detected once. The chain has TRBV19 and TRBJ1-5, with 7 bases matching TRBD1. Germline assignment: CDR1 LNHDA and CDR2 SQIVND (reference sequence). The CDR3 has 19 amino acids. V was clipped by 5 bases and J by 0 bases; unmatched bases: 16. As DNA, the CDR3 is TGTGCCAGTAGTCTTATAACGGGACAGTTAGGGACTAGCAATCAGCCCCAGCATTTT. Its translation is CASSLITGQLGTSNQPQHF.

The chain recombines TRBV5-1 with TRBJ1-2; no definite D call. CDR1 and CDR2 from the germline V gene are SGHRS and YFSETQ. Trimming shortened V by 4 bases and J by 8 bases, and 15 bases separated the two germline ends. The CDR3 contains 13 residues. CDR3 DNA: TGCGCCAGCAGCCCGGCCTTGGACGGCGGCTACACCTTC. This codes for CASSPALDGGYTF.

The chain uses TRBV7-2 and TRBJ2-5, with D perhaps matching TRBD1 or TRBD2 (5 bases each). CDR3 length equals 12 residues. Per germline, CDR1 SGHTA and CDR2 FQGNSA. Trimming took 4 bases from V and 7 from J, leaving 10 bases between them. CDR3 sequence: CASSSFGGTQYF. CDR3 nucleotide sequence: TGTGCCAGCAGCTCATTTGGGGGGACCCAGTACTTC.

The chain combines TRBV6-6 with TRBJ2-7; no definite D call. Germline assignment: CDR1 MNHNY and CDR2 SVGAGI (reference sequence). Trimming removed 1 base from V and 0 bases from J, with 10 bases in between. There are 15 residues in the CDR3. In DNA form, the CDR3 reads TGTGCCAGCAGTTACTTGGCTGTGAGCTCCTACGAGCAGTACTTC. This gives the protein CASSYLAVSSYEQYF.

V is TRBV3-1 (or the pseudogene TRBV3-2) and J is TRBJ1-1; 8 bases fit TRBD1. Trimming removed 1 base from V and 6 bases from J; junction bases left unmatched: 4. Germline CDR1 reads LGHDT; CDR2 reads YNNKEL (reference sequence). This CDR3 has 14 residues. The CDR3 DNA sequence: TGTGCCAGCAGCCAAGCCGACAGGGGCGCTGAAGCTTTCTTT. Its translation is CASSQADRGAEAFF.

This clone appeared once. The chain links TRBV5-4 to TRBJ2-2, with D possibly being TRBD2 (5 bases). Germline V gene lookup returns CDR1 SGHNT and CDR2 YYREEE (reference sequence). Trimming pared 0 bases from V and 7 bases from J, leaving 13 bases between. The CDR3 is 15 amino acids. CDR3 sequence: CASSLVTGVNGELFF. The CDR3 nucleotides read TGTGCCAGCAGCTTGGTTACCGGGGTAAACGGGGAGCTGTTTTTT.

This sequence joins TRBV20-1 and TRBJ1-3, with D perhaps matching TRBD1 (5 bases). V was cut by 5 bases and J by 5 bases, with 7 bases left in between. The CDR3 sequence is 11 residues long. In germline, CDR1 is DFQATT, CDR2 SNEGSKA (reference sequence). The DNA of the CDR3 is TGCAGTGCTGGGACCCGAAACACCATATATTTT. Protein: CSAGTRNTIYF.

CDR3 in amino acids: CASSQDPRAGVCEQFF. In nucleotides, the CDR3 is TGTGCCAGCAGCCAAGATCCTAGGGCGGGTGTCTGCGAGCAGTTCTTC. The genes are TRBV4-2 and TRBJ2-1; tentatively, D is TRBD2 (5 bases). V was cut by 0 bases and J by 10 bases, with 19 bases left in between. The length of the CDR3 is 16 residues. Germline CDR1 is LGHNA and CDR2 is YNFKEQ.

This clone was seen only a few times. V gene TRBV7-9 combines with J gene TRBJ2-5; D is ambiguous. The CDR3 consists of 13 residues. V shed 5 bases and J shed 5 bases, with 12 bases lying between them. Germline V gene sequence: CDR1 SEHNR, CDR2 FQNEAQ (reference sequence). The CDR3 region has the DNA TGTGCCAGCAGCCGCCCGGCTTTGGAGACCCAGTACTTC. This translates into CASSRPALETQYF. The whole variable domain, remainder taken from reference TRBV7-9 and TRBJ2-5, is DTGVSQNPRHKITKRGQNVTFRCDPISEHNRLYWYRQTLGQGPEFLTYFQNEAQLEKSRLLSDRFSAERPKGSFSTLEIQRTEQGDSAMYLCASSRPALETQYFGPGTRLLVL.

The chain is built from TRBV3-1 (or the pseudogene TRBV3-2) and TRBJ1-1; D unclear. The CDR3 is 14 amino acids. Trimming shortened V by 4 bases and J by 9 bases, and 18 bases separated the two germline ends. Germline V gene sequence: CDR1 LGHDT, CDR2 YNNKEL (reference sequence). CDR3 coding DNA: TGTGCCAGCAGCCTGGCTTTCCGGGCTGGGAAAGCTTTCTTT. Residues: CASSLAFRAGKAFF.

The V call is TRBV13, the J call TRBJ2-1; no definite D call. This CDR3 region has 15 residues. V shed 5 bases and J shed 4 bases, with 15 bases lying between them. Germline CDR1 and CDR2: PRHDT and FYEKMQ (reference sequence). CDR3 coding DNA: TGTGCCAGCAGCCCGGACCTCCCAAGGTACAATGAGCAGTTCTTC. Translated: CASSPDLPRYNEQFF.

The rearrangement uses TRBV5-6 and TRBJ2-5; the match to TRBD2 covers 10 bases. Germline V gene data show CDR1 as SGHDT and CDR2 as YYEEEE. V dropped 6 bases and J dropped 0; count of bases not matched to a gene: 14. The CDR3 loop spans 18 amino acids. The CDR3 nucleotides read TGTGCCAGCACCCCTGGGGCTAGCGGGGGAGTGTACCAAGAGACCCAGTACTTC. Amino acid sequence: CASTPGASGGVYQETQYF.